The present T cell receptor beta chain was sequenced within a study of Ad26.COV2.S vaccination and SARS-CoV-2 variants. About the study: The study gave Ad26.COV2.S intramuscularly, once or twice 56 days apart. General study results and limits: In TCR breadth and depth analyses, total T cell responses may have been underestimated.

This table comes from immunoSEQ multiplex PCR, and its TCRdb copy is limited to in-frame clones, with some not included. The table has more than 300,000 clones, 86% seen once; the top ten hold 1.9%. V was pared by 4 bases and J by 1 base, with 9 bases of the junction left unmatched. Per the germline V gene, CDR1 is SGHNT and CDR2 is YYREEE (reference sequence). CDR3 length: 16 amino acids. Treatment indicated: 15 to 20 received Ad26.COV2.S at low or high dose, single or two shots; several received placebo; per-sample allocation not given. Sampling happened 63 days after the first vaccine or placebo injection. Its platform was an Ad26 vector, and its expressed antigen was Wuhan-strain SARS-CoV-2 spike. This clone has just one count. Its target is unknown.

The gene calls are TRBV5-4 and TRBJ1-1; TRBD1 aligns across 8 bases. The clonotype was recovered from a person between 18 and 65 years old who received the Ad26.COV2.S COVID-19 vaccine or a placebo. The specimen comprised peripheral blood, sampled in a trial of Ad26.COV2.S vaccine versus placebo. The CDR3 loop reads CASSGGGQAANTEAFF. CDR3 coding DNA: TGTGCCAGCAGCGGGGGGGGACAGGCCGCGAACACTGAAGCTTTCTTT.